These T cell receptor beta chains were read from a single sample in a study of OX40 agonist ivuxolimab in advanced cancers. Only in-frame clones appear in the TCRdb table, and some are missing; sequencing was by immunoSEQ multiplex PCR. The top ten clones hold roughly 9.6% of a sample with approximately 77,000 clones, 85% to 95% of them seen once. The sequencing here drew on CD4+ or CD8+ T cells sorted from blood, taken in a trial of the OX40 agonist ivuxolimab. These receptors were taken from an adult with an advanced solid tumor such as melanoma, head and neck, liver or kidney cancer. CDR3s include the opening cysteine and the closing phenylalanine or tryptophan. Fields, in order: V gene, clone size, D gene, J gene, CDR3 protein, CDR3 DNA. A D gene is named only where the DNA matches it firmly. Rows give clone size only sometimes, using once, few, many, or a class for an expanded clone.

>TRBV29-1|.|.|TRBJ1-2
CSVDAPADNYGYTF
TGCAGCGTTGACGCACCCGCGGACAACTATGGCTACACCTTC
>TRBV2|.|.|TRBJ1-1
CASEQGDTEAFF
TGTGCCAGCGAACAGGGCGACACTGAAGCTTTCTTT
>TRBV10-3|.|TRBD1|TRBJ2-2
CATLGQGANTGELFF
TGTGCCACCCTGGGACAGGGGGCTAACACCGGGGAGCTGTTTTTT
>TRBV14|.|TRBD1|TRBJ2-5
CASSQAWDSQETQYF
TGTGCCAGCAGCCAAGCATGGGACAGCCAAGAGACCCAGTACTTC
>TRBV6-6|.|.|TRBJ1-1
CASNQGNTEAFF
TGTGCCAGCAATCAGGGGAACACTGAAGCTTTCTTT
>TRBV6-6|.|.|TRBJ2-3
CASSYWGGHGTDTQYF
TGTGCCAGCAGTTATTGGGGGGGCCATGGCACAGATACGCAGTATTTT
>TRBV5-5|.|TRBD1|TRBJ1-5
CASSWEDRGPDQPQHF
TGTGCCAGCAGCTGGGAGGACAGGGGGCCGGATCAGCCCCAGCATTTT
>TRBV29-1|.|TRBD1|TRBJ2-2
CSVAGTGVTGELFF
TGCAGCGTCGCCGGGACAGGGGTCACCGGGGAGCTGTTTTTT
>TRBV16|once|TRBD1|TRBJ2-1
CASSQSDGQGARYNEQFF
TGTGCCAGCAGCCAATCCGACGGACAGGGGGCTCGATACAATGAGCAGTTCTTC
>TRBV7-9|.|.|TRBJ2-7
CASSHGGGGGYEQYF
TGTGCCAGCAGCCACGGCGGTGGGGGCGGCTACGAGCAGTACTTC
>TRBV20-1|.|.|TRBJ2-7
CSARAGEQYF
TGCAGTGCTAGGGCGGGCGAGCAGTACTTC
>TRBV5-4|.|.|TRBJ1-2
CASSLVGRINYGYTF
TGTGCCAGCAGCTTGGTTGGCAGGATAAACTATGGCTACACCTTC
>TRBV11-2|.|.|TRBJ2-1
CASRDPYNEQFF
TGTGCCAGCAGGGACCCCTACAATGAGCAGTTCTTC
>TRBV10-2|.|TRBD2|TRBJ2-1
CASNRLAGGPGNEQFF
TGCGCCAGCAACCGACTAGCGGGGGGGCCAGGGAATGAGCAGTTCTTC
>TRBV5-1|.|.|TRBJ1-2
CASSLAMQGDYGYTF
TGCGCCAGCAGCTTGGCCATGCAAGGTGACTATGGCTACACCTTC
>TRBV2|.|.|TRBJ2-1
CASNWGPSSYNEQFF
TGTGCCAGCAATTGGGGCCCGAGCTCCTACAATGAGCAGTTCTTC